This T cell receptor (beta chain) was captured in a study of blood T cell repertoires in COVID-19. Overall study: Some COVID-19 samples were acute and others convalescent; all came from the United States, Italy and Spain. T cells, B-cell-depleted T cells, or PBMCs provided the cDNA or gDNA that served as material.

Original processing notes: From reference gene primer amplification, estimates of nucleated cell counts were derived. The table came from immunoSEQ multiplex PCR; TCRdb's copy has only in-frame clones and leaves some out. V, J and clone size reflect that table, while D and trimming were determined from the DNA. The repertoire includes around 100,000 clones, 87% of them detected once, and approximately 5% sits in the top ten. The CDR3 runs to 15 residues. Germline V gene data show CDR1 as MNHEY and CDR2 as SVGAGI. J lost 4 bases, V lost 10 bases, and 8 bases had no gene match. The chain couples TRBV6-5 to TRBJ2-1; 12 nucleotides match TRBD2. This sequence originates from a woman between 50 and 59 years old with COVID-19, enrolled during active disease. Specimen: peripheral blood. CDR3 amino acids: CATTRGLAGYNEQFF. CDR3 nucleotide sequence: TGTGCCACCACGCGGGGACTAGCGGGTTACAATGAGCAGTTCTTC.